The next 15 T cell receptor beta chains were all read from a single sample in a study of Graves' ophthalmopathy and Graves' hyperthyroidism. Researchers took RNA transcripts and amplified TCR beta CDR3 regions from them. HTBI primers were employed in first-round RT-PCR, then a second-round multiplex PCR followed. TCRdb passed the multiplex PCR reads through MiXCR, listing each CDR3 protein once. The sample includes about 700,000 distinct CDR3 sequences, 35% to 45% of them seen just once. The sample consisted of peripheral blood. The receptors come from an adult man with Graves' ophthalmopathy.

This clonotype was detected many times. V gene TRBV25-1 combines with J gene TRBJ1-4; 7 positions match TRBD1. The CDR3 totals 13 residues. Germline values: CDR1 MGHDK, CDR2 SYGVNS. J gave up 10 bases and V 5 bases, and 7 bases lay outside the gene matches. CDR3 sequence reads: CASSPGQWGKLFF. For the CDR3, the DNA is TGTGCCAGCAGTCCGGGACAGTGGGGAAAACTGTTTTTT.

In this sample, this clonotype turned up a few times. The rearrangement uses TRBV20-1 and TRBJ1-5, with D perhaps TRBD1 (6 bases). The germline CDR1 and CDR2 sequences are DFQATT and SNEGSKA (reference sequence). V lost 2 bases and J lost 0, with 14 bases in between. This CDR3 contains 16 residues. CDR3 in DNA: TGCAGTGCTAGAACCCGGGGGCCATATAGCAATCAGCCCCAGCATTTT. Protein sequence: CSARTRGPYSNQPQHF.

In this sample, this clonotype turned up a few times. The V and J genes are TRBV10-3 and TRBJ1-1, with D unresolved. The CDR3 totals 17 residues. Germline values: CDR1 ENHRY, CDR2 SYGVKD. V dropped 10 bases and J dropped 3 bases, with 27 bases sitting between them. The CDR3: CASRRALGIVGDTEAFF. CDR3 in DNA: TGTGCCAGCCGGCGGGCCTTGGGGATAGTCGGGGACACTGAAGCTTTCTTT.

The rearrangement uses TRBV29-1 and TRBJ1-1; perhaps TRBD1 as D (6 bases). In germline, CDR1 is SQVTM, CDR2 ANQGSEA. The CDR3 totals 14 residues. The V gene lost 5 bases and the J gene lost 1 base, with 14 bases spanning the gap. This CDR3 reads CSVSPGTSNTEAFF. CDR3 sequence (DNA): TGCAGCGTTTCGCCAGGGACATCGAACACTGAAGCTTTCTTT.

V gene TRBV6-5 combines with J gene TRBJ1-5, with 7 bases that match TRBD1. The length of the CDR3 is 15 residues. Trimming removed 5 bases from V and 4 bases from J; junction bases left unmatched: 8. Germline V gene lookup returns CDR1 MNHEY and CDR2 SVGAGI. The CDR3 protein is CASSEMGQPNQPQHF. The DNA for the CDR3 is TGTGCCAGCAGTGAAATGGGACAGCCGAATCAGCCCCAGCATTTT.

In regard to this clonotype: A much larger clone lies a single base off, so this may be a read error. The J gene is TRBJ2-7, the V gene TRBV11-3; D gene ambiguous. Per the germline V gene, CDR1 is SGHNT and CDR2 is YENEEA. The CDR3 covers 13 residues. This chain's CDR3 is CAGSSPDKYEQYF. In DNA form, the CDR3 reads TGTGCCGGCAGCTCACCAGACAAGTACGAGCAGTACTTC.

CDR3 bases: TGCAGCGGCGGGAGGTACGAGCAGTACTTC. As protein: CSGGRYEQYF. The chain links TRBV29-1 to TRBJ2-7; 8 bases fit TRBD2. The CDR3 spans 10 residues. Germline V CDR1 and CDR2: SQVTM, ANQGSEA. V shed 7 bases and J 4 bases; nucleotides not matched to a gene: 0.

The genes are TRBV7-9 and TRBJ2-2, with 7 bases lining up with TRBD2. V trimming: 3 bases; J trimming: 0 bases; junction bases outside the gene matches: 4. The CDR3 has 16 residues. From germline, CDR1 is SEHNR and CDR2 FQNEAQ (reference sequence). The CDR3 nucleotides read TGTGCCAGCAGCTTGAGCGGGACCACGAACACCGGGGAGCTGTTTTTT. Protein product: CASSLSGTTNTGELFF.

There are many counts of this clonotype. The gene calls are TRBV2 and TRBJ1-5; tentatively, D is TRBD1 (5 bases). The CDR3 length is 12 residues. Germline assignment: CDR1 SNHLY and CDR2 FYNNEI. V was clipped by 4 bases and J by 10 bases, with 11 bases between them. The chain's CDR3 is CASSVIGGPQHF. In DNA, the CDR3 is TGTGCCAGCAGTGTAATCGGGGGACCCCAGCATTTT.

This clonotype was seen at least ten times. The chain couples TRBV6-1 to TRBJ2-6; D is ambiguous. The germline V and J ends were trimmed by 9 bases and 12 bases, with 18 bases remaining between them. Germline CDR1 MNHNS, CDR2 SASEGT. This CDR3 has 13 amino acids. CDR3 amino acids: CARPVEDVPVLTF. The CDR3 nucleotides are TGTGCCAGACCCGTCGAGGACGTGCCCGTCCTGACTTTC.

This clonotype came up a few times. The chain couples TRBV24-1 to TRBJ2-1; D unresolved. The length of the CDR3 is 14 residues. Trimming removed 4 bases from V and 8 bases from J, with 14 bases in between. CDR1 and CDR2 (germline): KGHDR, SFDVKD. The CDR3 coding sequence is TGTGCCACCAGTGACCGTAGACCGTGGGATGAGCAGTTCTTC. Translated, it gives CATSDRRPWDEQFF.

This clonotype was found a few times. The chain carries TRBV9 and TRBJ2-2; perhaps TRBD2 as D (5 bases). Trimming stripped 4 bases from V and 1 base from J, with 11 bases between. The CDR3 extends over 15 amino acids. Germline V gene data show CDR1 as SGDLS and CDR2 as YYNGEE. CDR3 amino acids: CASSLRLRNTGELFF. DNA for the CDR3: TGTGCCAGCAGCCTCCGACTAAGGAACACCGGGGAGCTGTTTTTT.

This clonotype was observed many times. V is TRBV6-1 and J is TRBJ1-1; D call uncertain. CDR3 length: 12 amino acids. Germline CDR1 is MNHNS and CDR2 is SASEGT. V was clipped by 4 bases and J by 5 bases, with 8 bases between them. DNA for the CDR3: TGTGCCAGCAGTGTCCGTCTTACTGAAGCTTTCTTT. Protein sequence: CASSVRLTEAFF.

This clonotype was detected many times. V is TRBV20-1 and J is TRBJ1-2; no clear D. V was cut by 3 bases and J by 5 bases, with 7 bases left in between. Germline V gene sequence: CDR1 DFQATT, CDR2 SNEGSKA (reference sequence). The CDR3 contains 11 residues. The CDR3 spells CSARVNYGYTF. The CDR3 region has the DNA TGCAGTGCTAGGGTAAATTATGGCTACACCTTC.

For this clonotype: Germline is not matched at one junction end, which may reflect a read error. The V call is TRBV10-3, the J call TRBJ2-7; 7 nucleotides agree with TRBD2. Germline V lookup: CDR1 ENHRY, CDR2 SYGVKD. The CDR3 extends over 16 amino acids. CDR3 coding DNA: TGTGCCAGCAGTGCGAGAGGCGCCGGGAGGTACTACGAGCAGTACTTC. Translation: CASSARGAGRYYEQYF.